The source of this TCR beta chain is a study of blood T cell repertoires in COVID-19. About the research overall: PBMCs, B-cell-depleted T cells, or T cells were the source of the cDNA or gDNA that made up the material.

In the study's own analysis: Amplification of reference gene primers provided the estimated nucleated cell counts. Libraries were prepared by immunoSEQ multiplex PCR; TCRdb keeps only in-frame clonotypes and omits some of them. V and J calls and clone size are as listed in that table; D and trimming were resolved from the DNA. The table lists 250,000 or so clones, less than 90% of them singletons. CDR1 SGHNT and CDR2 YYREEE come from the germline V gene (reference sequence). V lost 3 bases and J 4 bases, leaving 13 bases between the germline ends. This CDR3 has 14 amino acids. This chain links TRBV5-4 with TRBJ2-5, with a weak D call TRBD1 (6 bases). Sequenced: peripheral blood. This sequence was found in a woman aged 40 to 49 who had recovered from COVID-19. CDR3 amino acids: CASSSPGELETQYF. Here the CDR3 DNA reads TGTGCCAGCAGCTCACCAGGGGAGTTAGAGACCCAGTACTTC.